This TCR beta chain comes out of a study of cytotoxic CD8 clonotypes in ibrutinib-treated CLL. Study overall: Outcomes included around 25 partial and 2 complete responses; after median about 5.5 years, roughly 14 stayed remitted and approximately 12 progressed.

The germline V and J ends were trimmed by 0 bases and 4 bases, with 4 bases remaining between them. CDR1 is SGHKS, CDR2 YYEKEE, per germline (reference sequence). This CDR3 is built from 13 residues. The study's findings and limits: Public clonotypes, an uncommon group, contracted or remained stable on treatment.

Concerning this clone itself: Its antigen is unidentified.

Some clones are missing from TCRdb's copy, which holds only in-frame ones; the method was immunoSEQ multiplex PCR. The repertoire includes tens of thousands of clones, around two thirds of them detected once, and approximately 5% sits in the top ten. The source of this sequence is a human donor with chronic lymphocytic leukemia. Material: PBMCs, obtained after 12 months of ibrutinib treatment. This sequence joins TRBV5-5 and TRBJ1-4; unclear D gene. This CDR3 is CASSLGLNEKLFF. The CDR3 DNA reads as TGTGCCAGCAGCTTGGGGCTTAATGAAAAACTGTTTTTT.